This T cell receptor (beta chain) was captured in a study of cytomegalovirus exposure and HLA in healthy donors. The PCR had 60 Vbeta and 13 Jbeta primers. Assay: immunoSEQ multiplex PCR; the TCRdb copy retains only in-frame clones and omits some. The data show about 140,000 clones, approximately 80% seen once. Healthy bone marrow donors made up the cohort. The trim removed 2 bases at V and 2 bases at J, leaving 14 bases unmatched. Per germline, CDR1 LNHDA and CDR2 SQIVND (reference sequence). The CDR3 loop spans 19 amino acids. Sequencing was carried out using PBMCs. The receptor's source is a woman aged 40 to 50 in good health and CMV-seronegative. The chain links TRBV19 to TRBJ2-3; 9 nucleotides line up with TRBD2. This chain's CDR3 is CASSILLSSGGHLTDTQYF. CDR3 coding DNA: TGTGCCAGTAGTATATTGCTCTCCAGCGGGGGGCACCTCACAGATACGCAGTATTTT.